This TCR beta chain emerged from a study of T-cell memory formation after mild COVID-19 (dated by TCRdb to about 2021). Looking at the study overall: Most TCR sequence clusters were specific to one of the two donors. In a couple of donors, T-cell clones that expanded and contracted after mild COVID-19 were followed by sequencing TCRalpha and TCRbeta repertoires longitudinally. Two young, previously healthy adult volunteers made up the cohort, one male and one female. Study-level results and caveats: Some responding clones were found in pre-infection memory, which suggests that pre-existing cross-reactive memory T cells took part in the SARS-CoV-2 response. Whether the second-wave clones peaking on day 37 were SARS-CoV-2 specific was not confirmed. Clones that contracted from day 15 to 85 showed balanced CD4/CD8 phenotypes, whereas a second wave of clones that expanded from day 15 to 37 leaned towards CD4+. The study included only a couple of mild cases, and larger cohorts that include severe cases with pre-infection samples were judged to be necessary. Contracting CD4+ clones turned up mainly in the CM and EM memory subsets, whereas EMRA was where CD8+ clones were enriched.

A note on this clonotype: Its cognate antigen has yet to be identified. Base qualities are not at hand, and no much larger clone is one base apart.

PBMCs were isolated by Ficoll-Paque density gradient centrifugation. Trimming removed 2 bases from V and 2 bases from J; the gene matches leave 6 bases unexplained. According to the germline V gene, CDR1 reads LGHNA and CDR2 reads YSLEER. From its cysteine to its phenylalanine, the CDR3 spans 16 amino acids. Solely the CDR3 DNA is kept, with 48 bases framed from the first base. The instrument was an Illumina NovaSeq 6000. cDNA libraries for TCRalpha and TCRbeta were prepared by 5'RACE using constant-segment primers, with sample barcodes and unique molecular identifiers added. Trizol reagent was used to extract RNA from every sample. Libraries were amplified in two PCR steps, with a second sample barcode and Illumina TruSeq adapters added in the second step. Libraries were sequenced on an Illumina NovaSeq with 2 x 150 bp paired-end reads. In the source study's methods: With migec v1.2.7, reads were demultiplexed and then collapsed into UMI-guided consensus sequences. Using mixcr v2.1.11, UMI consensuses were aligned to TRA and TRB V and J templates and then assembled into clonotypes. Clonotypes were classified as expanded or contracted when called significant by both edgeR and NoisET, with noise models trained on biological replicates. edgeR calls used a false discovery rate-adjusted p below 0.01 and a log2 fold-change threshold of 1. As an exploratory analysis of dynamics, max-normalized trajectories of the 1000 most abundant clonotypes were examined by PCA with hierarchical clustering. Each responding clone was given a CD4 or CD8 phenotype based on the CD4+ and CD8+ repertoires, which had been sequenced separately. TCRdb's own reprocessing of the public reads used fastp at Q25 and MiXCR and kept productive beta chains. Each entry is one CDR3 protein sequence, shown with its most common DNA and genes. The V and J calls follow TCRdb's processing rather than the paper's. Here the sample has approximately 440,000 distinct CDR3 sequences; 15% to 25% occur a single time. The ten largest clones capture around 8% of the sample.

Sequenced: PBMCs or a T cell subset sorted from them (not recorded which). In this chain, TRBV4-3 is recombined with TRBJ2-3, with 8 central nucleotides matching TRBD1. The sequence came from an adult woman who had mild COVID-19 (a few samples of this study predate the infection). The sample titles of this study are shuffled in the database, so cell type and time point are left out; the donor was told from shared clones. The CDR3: CASSQTPGQVTDTQYF. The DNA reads TGCGCCAGCAGCCAAACACCGGGACAGGTCACAGATACGCAGTATTTT.